One sample yielded the 10 T cell receptor beta chains listed below, sequenced in a study of blood T cell repertoires in COVID-19. Produced via immunoSEQ multiplex PCR; TCRdb's table is partial and in-frame only. The table has roughly 180,000 clones, around 80% seen once. Sequenced material: peripheral blood. Receptor source: a woman aged 80 or over with COVID-19, enrolled during active disease.

This clone has just a few counts. V usage is TRBV14 and J usage is TRBJ1-2; 9 positions agree with TRBD1. CDR1 is SGHDN and CDR2 is FVKESK in the germline V gene. The CDR3 runs to 14 residues. Trimming took 4 bases from V and 6 from J; bases not matched to a gene: 6. CDR3: CASSRRDRVDGYTF. DNA for the CDR3: TGTGCCAGCAGCCGCCGGGACAGGGTTGATGGCTACACCTTC.

The V call is TRBV15, the J call TRBJ2-5; 7 bases are shared with TRBD1. CDR1 and CDR2 from the germline V gene are LNHNV and YYDKDF (reference sequence). The V segment lost 1 base and the J segment 1 base; nucleotides outside the gene matches: 0. The CDR3 consists of 14 residues. The CDR3: CATSRGDSQETQYF. The CDR3 coding sequence is TGTGCCACCAGCAGAGGGGACAGCCAAGAGACCCAGTACTTC. The whole variable domain, remainder taken from reference TRBV15 and TRBJ2-5, is DAMVIQNPRYQVTQFGKPVTLSCSQTLNHNVMYWYQQKSSQAPKLLFHYYDKDFNNEADTPDNFQSRRPNTSFCFLDIRSPGLGDTAMYLCATSRGDSQETQYFGPGTRLLVL.

The chain is built from TRBV2 and TRBJ1-3; 10 nucleotides line up with TRBD1. Germline assignment: CDR1 SNHLY and CDR2 FYNNEI. This CDR3 is 16 amino acids long. J lost 4 bases, V lost 5 bases, and 8 bases had no gene match. The CDR3 loop is CASSPSLGQGGNTIYF. Here the CDR3 DNA reads TGTGCCAGCAGTCCCTCCCTGGGACAGGGGGGAAACACCATATATTTT.

The V gene is TRBV7-9, the J gene TRBJ1-6, with D possibly TRBD1 on 6 matching bases. The CDR3 contains 14 residues. The V and J ends lost 1 base and 8 bases respectively, with 9 bases between them. The germline V gene encodes CDR1 SEHNR and CDR2 FQNEAQ (reference sequence). The CDR3 region is CASSLVQGDSPLHF. The CDR3 nucleotides are TGTGCCAGCAGCTTAGTACAGGGTGATTCACCCCTCCACTTT.

The rearrangement uses TRBV27 and TRBJ2-7; D is uncertain. Germline CDR1 reads MNHEY; CDR2 reads SMNVEV (reference sequence). This CDR3 comprises 13 residues. V dropped 4 bases and J dropped 4 bases, with 11 bases sitting between them. The CDR3 nucleotides are TGTGCCAGCAGTTCGACTGTATTTTACGAGCAGTACTTC. Protein product: CASSSTVFYEQYF.

The chain couples TRBV5-1 to TRBJ2-3; 9 bases line up with TRBD2. Trimming took 5 bases from V and 8 from J; bases not matched to a gene: 9. The CDR3 consists of 14 residues. Germline CDR1 is SGHRS and CDR2 is YFSETQ. The CDR3: CASRSGGGAGTQYF. In DNA form, the CDR3 reads TGCGCCAGCAGGTCCGGCGGGGGGGCAGGTACGCAGTATTTT.

This sequence joins TRBV12-3 or TRBV12-4 and TRBJ2-7, with D possibly TRBD1 on 6 matching bases. The CDR3 is 13 amino acids. V was trimmed by 3 bases and J by 4 bases, leaving 10 bases between them. CDR3 in amino acids: CASSFGTLYEQYF. In nucleotides, the CDR3 is TGTGCCAGCAGTTTCGGGACATTATACGAGCAGTACTTC.

V usage is TRBV4-1 and J usage is TRBJ2-3, with TRBD2 identical over 10 bases. The J segment lost 1 base and the V segment lost 4 bases, leaving 2 bases of the junction unmatched. The CDR3 length is 15 residues. The germline V gene has CDR1 MGHRA and CDR2 YSYEKL. The CDR3 is CASSRGTSGTDTQYF. CDR3 in DNA: TGCGCCAGCAGCCGAGGGACTAGCGGCACAGATACGCAGTATTTT.

The chain uses TRBV4-1 and TRBJ2-7, with D maybe TRBD1 (5 bases). Trimming cost V 3 bases and J 4 bases, with 13 bases left between them. Germline V gene data show CDR1 as MGHRA and CDR2 as YSYEKL. CDR3 length: 14 amino acids. The CDR3, as DNA: TGCGCCAGCAGCCATCCCGGACACCTATACGAGCAGTACTTC. This encodes CASSHPGHLYEQYF.

This chain connects TRBV10-3 to TRBJ1-1; possible D gene TRBD1, 6 bases. V was clipped by 6 bases and J by 2 bases, with 16 bases between them. The CDR3 runs 15 residues. Germline V CDR1 and CDR2: ENHRY, SYGVKD. CDR3 sequence: CAISPQDRYNTEAFF. The DNA for the CDR3 is TGTGCCATCAGCCCCCAGGACAGATACAACACTGAAGCTTTCTTT.